This T cell receptor beta chain was recorded in a study of early T cells in non-severe SARS-CoV-2 infection. CDR3 length: 12 residues. Trimming removed 4 bases from V and 4 bases from J, with 7 bases in between. Germline V gene data show CDR1 as KGHDR and CDR2 as SFDVKD. This clonotype was recorded a few times. TCRdb reprocessed the 5' RACE reads via MiXCR and lists one record per CDR3 protein. The sample has about 77,000 distinct CDR3 sequences, about 17% seen once. Input material: whole blood. The source is an adult who was a healthcare worker with PCR-confirmed SARS-CoV-2 infection or an uninfected control (not recorded which). The chain couples TRBV24-1 to TRBJ2-7; D is possibly TRBD1 (6 bases). The CDR3 coding sequence is TGTGCCACCAGTGAGCAGGGGTACGAGCAGTACTTC. This codes for CATSEQGYEQYF.